This is a list of T cell receptor beta chains from one sample in a study of blood T cell repertoires in COVID-19. TCRdb keeps only in-frame clones here, not all; method: immunoSEQ multiplex PCR. The sample lists about 150,000 clones; approximately 80% were seen once. Sequencing was performed on PBMCs or T cells enriched from blood (not recorded which). These receptors all come from a woman between 50 and 59 years old who had recovered from COVID-19. Each CDR3 is given with its conserved first and last residue. The D gene is left open where the match is weak. Only part of the rows carry a size: once, few, many, or a class if the clone is expanded.

CDR3 length: 16
D gene: TRBD1
V gene: TRBV19
J gene: TRBJ1-1
clone size: -
CDR3 DNA: TGTGCCAGTAGAAAGCGGACAGGGAGCGAGTACACTGAAGCTTTCTTT
CDR3 protein: CASRKRTGSEYTEAFF

CDR3 length: 14
D gene: TRBD2
V gene: TRBV29-1
J gene: TRBJ2-3
clone size: -
CDR3 DNA: TGCAGCGTTGAACCAGCGGGGGTGCAAGGTACGCAGTATTTT
CDR3 protein: CSVEPAGVQGTQYF

CDR3 length: 16
D gene: -
V gene: TRBV9
J gene: TRBJ2-3
clone size: -
CDR3 DNA: TGTGCCAGCAGCGTAGGGAGGGGTATGAGCACAGATACGCAGTATTTT
CDR3 protein: CASSVGRGMSTDTQYF

CDR3 length: 13
D gene: -
V gene: TRBV7-9
J gene: TRBJ1-2
clone size: -
CDR3 DNA: TGTGCCAGCAGCCTCAGGGCTAACTATGGCTACACCTTC
CDR3 protein: CASSLRANYGYTF

CDR3 length: 17
D gene: -
V gene: TRBV7-2
J gene: TRBJ2-1
clone size: -
CDR3 DNA: TGTGCCAGCAGCTTAGGGGTAGCGGCTCTTCCCTACAATGAGCAGTTCTTC
CDR3 protein: CASSLGVAALPYNEQFF

CDR3 length: 12
D gene: TRBD1
V gene: TRBV29-1
J gene: TRBJ1-1
clone size: -
CDR3 DNA: TGCAGCGTGGGACAGGGTCGGGCTGAAGCTTTCTTT
CDR3 protein: CSVGQGRAEAFF

CDR3 length: 16
D gene: -
V gene: TRBV4-3
J gene: TRBJ2-5
clone size: -
CDR3 DNA: TGCGCCAGCAGCCAAAAACCGCAGGGGACGGGGGAGACCCAGTACTTC
CDR3 protein: CASSQKPQGTGETQYF

CDR3 length: 14
D gene: -
V gene: TRBV7-9
J gene: TRBJ2-1
clone size: -
CDR3 DNA: TGTGCCAGCAGCTTAGTCGACAATTACAATGAGCAGTTCTTC
CDR3 protein: CASSLVDNYNEQFF

CDR3 length: 15
D gene: TRBD1
V gene: TRBV16
J gene: TRBJ1-6
clone size: -
CDR3 DNA: TGTGCCAGCAGCCAATTGGACAGGGGCAATTCACCCCTCCACTTT
CDR3 protein: CASSQLDRGNSPLHF

CDR3 length: 14
D gene: -
V gene: TRBV2
J gene: TRBJ2-6
clone size: -
CDR3 DNA: TGTGCCATGACGGGATTCTCTGGGGCCAACGTCCTGACTTTC
CDR3 protein: CAMTGFSGANVLTF

CDR3 length: 15
D gene: -
V gene: TRBV7-3
J gene: TRBJ2-6
clone size: -
CDR3 DNA: TGTGCCAGCAGCGAACAGTACTCTGGGGCCAACGTCCTGACTTTC
CDR3 protein: CASSEQYSGANVLTF

CDR3 length: 14
D gene: -
V gene: TRBV18
J gene: TRBJ2-1
clone size: -
CDR3 DNA: TGTGCCAGCTCACCGGCGGACTCCTACAATGAGCAGTTCTTC
CDR3 protein: CASSPADSYNEQFF

CDR3 length: 17
D gene: TRBD2
V gene: TRBV27
J gene: TRBJ2-7
clone size: medium-sized
CDR3 DNA: TGTGCCAGCGCCGGGACTAGCGACCTAGGGGGGCCCTACGAGCAGTACTTC
CDR3 protein: CASAGTSDLGGPYEQYF

CDR3 length: 16
D gene: TRBD2
V gene: TRBV19
J gene: TRBJ2-1
clone size: -
CDR3 DNA: TGTGCCAGTAGTACCCTTAGCGGGGGATCCTACAATGAGCAGTTCTTC
CDR3 protein: CASSTLSGGSYNEQFF

CDR3 length: 12
D gene: -
V gene: TRBV27
J gene: TRBJ2-2
clone size: -
CDR3 DNA: TGTGCCAGCAGTCGTCCTACCGGGGAGCTGTTTTTT
CDR3 protein: CASSRPTGELFF

CDR3 length: 14
D gene: TRBD1
V gene: TRBV4-1
J gene: TRBJ2-7
clone size: -
CDR3 DNA: TGCGCCAGCAGCCTCCGGGACAGGGAAACCGAGCAGTACTTC
CDR3 protein: CASSLRDRETEQYF

CDR3 length: 11
D gene: TRBD2
V gene: TRBV11-3
J gene: TRBJ2-1
clone size: -
CDR3 DNA: TGTGCCAGCAGCCGGGGGGGTGAGCAGTTCTTC
CDR3 protein: CASSRGGEQFF

CDR3 length: 15
D gene: TRBD2
V gene: TRBV11-2
J gene: TRBJ2-1
clone size: -
CDR3 DNA: TGTGCCAGCAGCCCCGGGACTAGCGCGGGACTTCTGCAGTTCTTC
CDR3 protein: CASSPGTSAGLLQFF

CDR3 length: 15
D gene: -
V gene: TRBV7-2
J gene: TRBJ1-2
clone size: -
CDR3 DNA: TGTGCCAGCAGCTACTCGACAGTTGGTAACTATGGCTACACCTTC
CDR3 protein: CASSYSTVGNYGYTF

CDR3 length: 14
D gene: -
V gene: TRBV11-2
J gene: TRBJ1-2
clone size: -
CDR3 DNA: TGTGCCAGCAGCTTACTCGCACAGGGTAGCGGCTACACCTTC
CDR3 protein: CASSLLAQGSGYTF

CDR3 length: 13
D gene: -
V gene: TRBV10-3
J gene: TRBJ2-3
clone size: -
CDR3 DNA: TGTGCCATCAGTGGGGCTGTCACAGATACGCAGTATTTT
CDR3 protein: CAISGAVTDTQYF

CDR3 length: 16
D gene: -
V gene: TRBV24-1
J gene: TRBJ2-1
clone size: -
CDR3 DNA: TGTGCCACCAGTGCCCCCCTAGGACAGGAGGGCAATGAGCAGTTCTTC
CDR3 protein: CATSAPLGQEGNEQFF

CDR3 length: 13
D gene: -
V gene: TRBV6-2/TRBV6-3
J gene: TRBJ2-7
clone size: -
CDR3 DNA: TGTGCCAGCAGTGCGGAACTAGTTTCCGAGCAGTACTTC
CDR3 protein: CASSAELVSEQYF

CDR3 length: 14
D gene: -
V gene: TRBV5-1
J gene: TRBJ2-3
clone size: -
CDR3 DNA: TGCGCCAGCAGCTTCCAGGGGAGCACAGATACGCAGTATTTT
CDR3 protein: CASSFQGSTDTQYF

CDR3 length: 15
D gene: -
V gene: TRBV19
J gene: TRBJ1-5
clone size: -
CDR3 DNA: TGTGCCAGTAGGGACATACTTCTTAGCAATCAGCCCCAGCATTTT
CDR3 protein: CASRDILLSNQPQHF

CDR3 length: 15
D gene: TRBD2
V gene: TRBV5-1
J gene: TRBJ2-1
clone size: once
CDR3 DNA: TGCGCCAGCAAGCCTAGCGGGAATACCTACAATGAGCAGTTCTTC
CDR3 protein: CASKPSGNTYNEQFF

CDR3 length: 14
D gene: -
V gene: TRBV6-6
J gene: TRBJ1-1
clone size: -
CDR3 DNA: TGTGCCAGCAGTACGCCCCCGGGGAACACTGAAGCTTTCTTT
CDR3 protein: CASSTPPGNTEAFF

CDR3 length: 8
D gene: -
V gene: TRBV3-1/TRBV3-2
J gene: TRBJ2-7
clone size: -
CDR3 DNA: TGTGCCAGCAGCCTTACACCCTTC
CDR3 protein: CASSLTPF

CDR3 length: 15
D gene: -
V gene: TRBV27
J gene: TRBJ1-6
clone size: -
CDR3 DNA: TGTGCCTCCAGACCAGAGAGGGTCCTAAATTCACCCCTCCACTTT
CDR3 protein: CASRPERVLNSPLHF

CDR3 length: 18
D gene: -
V gene: TRBV6-8
J gene: TRBJ2-7
clone size: -
CDR3 DNA: TGTGCCAGCAGTTCCAACTCGGACCCTAATGATTGGGGCTCCGAGCAGTACTTC
CDR3 protein: CASSSNSDPNDWGSEQYF

CDR3 length: 15
D gene: TRBD1
V gene: TRBV11-3
J gene: TRBJ1-2
clone size: -
CDR3 DNA: TGTGCCAGCAGCCCCGGGACAGGGAGGGACTATGACTACACCTTC
CDR3 protein: CASSPGTGRDYDYTF

CDR3 length: 16
D gene: -
V gene: TRBV4-3
J gene: TRBJ1-6
clone size: -
CDR3 DNA: TGCGCCAGCAGCCAAGAGAGCATCTTGGGAGGTTCACCCCTCCACTTT
CDR3 protein: CASSQESILGGSPLHF

CDR3 length: 18
D gene: TRBD1
V gene: TRBV7-2
J gene: TRBJ1-1
clone size: few
CDR3 DNA: TGTGCCAGCAGCTTCTATACACCCGCGACAGGGAAGAACACTGAAGCTTTCTTT
CDR3 protein: CASSFYTPATGKNTEAFF

CDR3 length: 13
D gene: -
V gene: TRBV6-1
J gene: TRBJ2-5
clone size: once
CDR3 DNA: TGTGCCAGCAGTGAAGACCCAGGAGGGACCCAGTACTTC
CDR3 protein: CASSEDPGGTQYF

CDR3 length: 15
D gene: -
V gene: TRBV7-9
J gene: TRBJ2-3
clone size: -
CDR3 DNA: TGTGCCAGCAGTCCGACAGGAGACTACACAGATACGCAGTATTTT
CDR3 protein: CASSPTGDYTDTQYF

CDR3 length: 14
D gene: -
V gene: TRBV7-9
J gene: TRBJ1-6
clone size: few
CDR3 DNA: TGTGCCAGCAGCCATAGCTCCTATAATTCACCCCTCCACTTT
CDR3 protein: CASSHSSYNSPLHF

CDR3 length: 14
D gene: -
V gene: TRBV16
J gene: TRBJ2-3
clone size: -
CDR3 DNA: TGTGCCAGCAGCCAGCGAAAAATCACAGATACGCAGTATTTT
CDR3 protein: CASSQRKITDTQYF

CDR3 length: 15
D gene: TRBD2
V gene: TRBV9
J gene: TRBJ2-2
clone size: -
CDR3 DNA: TGTGCCAGCAGTATAGCGGGACAAAACACCGGGGAGCTGTTTTTT
CDR3 protein: CASSIAGQNTGELFF

CDR3 length: 14
D gene: -
V gene: TRBV3-1/TRBV3-2
J gene: TRBJ2-5
clone size: few
CDR3 DNA: TGTGCCAGCAGCCAAGCCCGTGTTCGACAGGCTCAGTACTTC
CDR3 protein: CASSQARVRQAQYF

CDR3 length: 18
D gene: TRBD2
V gene: TRBV7-6
J gene: TRBJ2-2
clone size: -
CDR3 DNA: TGTGCCAGCAGCCGAAGGGGAGCGGGAGGGCCTCGGACCGGGGAGCTGTTTTTT
CDR3 protein: CASSRRGAGGPRTGELFF

CDR3 length: 12
D gene: TRBD2
V gene: TRBV10-2
J gene: TRBJ2-5
clone size: -
CDR3 DNA: TGCGCCAGCAAAGCGGGGTCCGTGGCCCAGTACTTC
CDR3 protein: CASKAGSVAQYF

CDR3 length: 14
D gene: -
V gene: TRBV6-5
J gene: TRBJ1-5
clone size: -
CDR3 DNA: TGTGCCAGCAGTACGAACAGGGAGAATCAGCCCCAGCATTTT
CDR3 protein: CASSTNRENQPQHF

CDR3 length: 14
D gene: -
V gene: TRBV3-1/TRBV3-2
J gene: TRBJ1-4
clone size: once
CDR3 DNA: TGTGCCAGCAGGGAACCAGGACTTAATGAAAAACTGTTTTTT
CDR3 protein: CASREPGLNEKLFF

CDR3 length: 15
D gene: TRBD1
V gene: TRBV7-8
J gene: TRBJ2-6
clone size: -
CDR3 DNA: TGTGCCAGCACGCTCGACAGGGTTGGGGCCAACGTCCTGACTTTC
CDR3 protein: CASTLDRVGANVLTF

CDR3 length: 15
D gene: TRBD2
V gene: TRBV9
J gene: TRBJ2-1
clone size: -
CDR3 DNA: TGTGCCAGCAGCGTTTCTAGCGGGAGCATGGGTGAGCAGTTCTTC
CDR3 protein: CASSVSSGSMGEQFF

CDR3 length: 13
D gene: -
V gene: TRBV19
J gene: TRBJ1-2
clone size: -
CDR3 DNA: TGTGCCAGTAGTCTTCAGGCCTTCTATGGCTACACCTTC
CDR3 protein: CASSLQAFYGYTF

CDR3 length: 15
D gene: TRBD1
V gene: TRBV13
J gene: TRBJ1-6
clone size: -
CDR3 DNA: TGTGCCAGCAGCTTAGGAGACAGGGCGAATTCACCCCTCCACTTT
CDR3 protein: CASSLGDRANSPLHF

CDR3 length: 13
D gene: -
V gene: TRBV7-3
J gene: TRBJ2-2
clone size: -
CDR3 DNA: TGTGCCAGCAGCTTGACGGGGGTCGGGGAGCTGTTTTTT
CDR3 protein: CASSLTGVGELFF

CDR3 length: 16
D gene: TRBD1
V gene: TRBV19
J gene: TRBJ1-5
clone size: -
CDR3 DNA: TGTGCCAGTAAGCCGGGACAGGGGTCTAGCAATCAGCCCCAGCATTTT
CDR3 protein: CASKPGQGSSNQPQHF

CDR3 length: 15
D gene: -
V gene: TRBV13
J gene: TRBJ1-2
clone size: -
CDR3 DNA: TGTGCCAGCAGCCCTAGGACAGCCATCAGTGGTGGCTACACCTTC
CDR3 protein: CASSPRTAISGGYTF

CDR3 length: 14
D gene: -
V gene: TRBV27
J gene: TRBJ2-7
clone size: -
CDR3 DNA: TGTGCCAGCAGGCGACTCTCCTTGGATTACGAGCAGTACTTC
CDR3 protein: CASRRLSLDYEQYF